The source of this TCR beta chain is a study of T cells after yellow fever vaccination. Study in general: Fractions of low cell number were prepared using SMART-Seq v4 Ultra Low Input.

Each CDR3 protein gets one entry after TCRdb re-called the 5' RACE reads with MiXCR. The sample includes around 500,000 distinct CDR3 sequences, about a fifth of them seen just once. This receptor was taken from a man younger than 35 who received the YFV17D yellow fever vaccine. The sequencing here drew on PBMCs, taken 20 to 25 days after the first yellow fever vaccination.

In DNA, the CDR3 is TGTGCCAGCAGTAGTTTAGGGGAGGGGTATGGCTACACCTTC. The encoded protein is CASSSLGEGYGYTF. V is TRBV6-1 and J is TRBJ1-2; D is perhaps TRBD1 (5 bases). The V gene lost 5 bases and the J gene lost 5 bases, with 15 bases spanning the gap. The germline V gene encodes CDR1 MNHNS and CDR2 SASEGT. The CDR3 runs to 14 residues.